Below, 21 T cell receptor beta chains from the same sample are listed, as sequenced in a study of shared clonotypes between healthy human individuals. Some clones are missing from TCRdb's copy, which holds only in-frame ones; the method was immunoSEQ multiplex PCR. Altogether some 2.3 million clones are present, more than 85% being singletons, with the ten largest covering 0.39%. The sample taken for sequencing was naive CD4+ T cells from PBMCs. The sample's subset: CD45RA+ positively selected. These TCRs come from a young man in good health. Some clones in this sample may be carry-over from other donors' samples.

The chain recombines TRBV29-1 with TRBJ2-3; D is ambiguous. Germline loops: CDR1 SQVTM, CDR2 ANQGSEA. This CDR3 contains 13 residues. The V gene lost 4 bases and the J gene lost 2 bases, with 10 bases spanning the gap. The CDR3 reads CSVASSPTDTQYF. The CDR3 DNA sequence: TGCAGCGTTGCTAGTAGCCCCACAGATACGCAGTATTTT.

The chain is built from TRBV4-2 and TRBJ1-2; D perhaps matches TRBD1 (5 bases). CDR1 LGHNA and CDR2 YNFKEQ come from the germline V gene. This CDR3 comprises 16 residues. V gave up 0 bases and J gave up 3 bases, with 14 bases separating them. CDR3 sequence: CASSQEAQGRYYGYTF. The CDR3 DNA follows: TGTGCCAGCAGCCAAGAAGCTCAGGGCAGGTACTATGGCTACACCTTC.

The V gene is TRBV6-1, the J gene TRBJ1-5; D possibly corresponds to TRBD1 (6 bases). The CDR3 runs 18 residues. Trimming left V 2 bases short and J 0 bases short, with 17 bases between. Germline CDR1 and CDR2: MNHNS and SASEGT. The CDR3 region has the DNA TGTGCCAGCAGTGAAAGAGTGTTTAGGGGGTATAGCAATCAGCCCCAGCATTTT. Translation gives CASSERVFRGYSNQPQHF.

The gene calls are TRBV6-1 and TRBJ2-4; D is unresolved. The V and J ends lost 8 bases and 0 bases respectively, with 8 bases between them. Per the germline V gene, CDR1 is MNHNS and CDR2 is SASEGT. The CDR3 is made up of 13 amino acids. CDR3 bases: TGTGCCAGCGCTTTAGAAGCCAAAAACATTCAGTACTTC. This translates into CASALEAKNIQYF.

The chain recombines TRBV18 with TRBJ2-7, with 8 bases matching TRBD2. Germline assignment: CDR1 KGHSH and CDR2 LQKENI. V gave up 3 bases and J gave up 0 bases; unmatched junction bases: 13. The CDR3 loop spans 18 amino acids. The CDR3 region is CASSPTGLAGGRSYEQYF. The CDR3, as DNA: TGTGCCAGCTCACCCACAGGGCTAGCGGGCGGCCGCTCCTACGAGCAGTACTTC. The whole variable domain, filled in from reference TRBV18 and TRBJ2-7, reads NAGVMQNPRHLVRRRGQEARLRCSPMKGHSHVYWYRQLPEEGLKFMVYLQKENIIDESGMPKERFSAEFPKEGPSILRIQQVVRGDSAAYFCASSPTGLAGGRSYEQYFGPGTRLTVT.

DNA for the CDR3: TGTGCCAGCAGTTCGGGGGCGGTAGGTGAAAAACTGTTTTTT. This codes for CASSSGAVGEKLFF. The gene calls are TRBV27 and TRBJ1-4; D is possibly TRBD1 (6 bases). V gave up 4 bases and J gave up 7 bases, with 13 bases separating them. This CDR3 contains 14 residues. CDR1 is MNHEY and CDR2 is SMNVEV in the germline V gene (reference sequence). Combining the CDR3 with reference TRBV27 and TRBJ1-4 gives the whole variable domain EAQVTQNPRYLITVTGKKLTVTCSQNMNHEYMSWYRQDPGLGLRQIYYSMNVEVTDKGDVPEGYKVSRKEKRNFPLILESPSPNQTSLYFCASSSGAVGEKLFFGSGTQLSVL.

The CDR3 loop is CASSTDRWGNEQFF. DNA of the CDR3: TGTGCCAGCAGCACAGACAGGTGGGGAAATGAGCAGTTCTTC. The V call is TRBV7-2, the J call TRBJ2-1, with D possibly matching TRBD1 (6 bases). This CDR3 is built from 14 residues. From germline, CDR1 is SGHTA and CDR2 FQGNSA. The V end lost 5 bases, the J end lost 7 bases, and 15 bases lay between the germline ends.

This clone has a single count. V gene TRBV18 combines with J gene TRBJ1-4; D might be TRBD1 (5 bases). The CDR3 loop spans 16 amino acids. The germline V and J ends were trimmed by 3 bases and 0 bases, with 11 bases remaining between them. Germline V lookup: CDR1 KGHSH, CDR2 LQKENI. Written as DNA, the CDR3 is TGTGCCAGCTCACCTGGTGGGACGGCAACTAATGAAAAACTGTTTTTT. It translates to CASSPGGTATNEKLFF. The full variable domain, rest sourced from reference TRBV18 and TRBJ1-4, is NAGVMQNPRHLVRRRGQEARLRCSPMKGHSHVYWYRQLPEEGLKFMVYLQKENIIDESGMPKERFSAEFPKEGPSILRIQQVVRGDSAAYFCASSPGGTATNEKLFFGSGTQLSVL.

This clone was seen once. Different DNA sequences within this sample yield the same CDR3. CDR3 amino acids: CSASADTQYF. The CDR3 bases are TGCAGTGCTAGTGCCGATACGCAGTATTTT. V and J are TRBV20-1 and TRBJ2-3; no clear D gene. The germline CDR1 and CDR2 sequences are DFQATT and SNEGSKA (reference sequence). V lost 3 bases to trimming and J lost 6 bases, with 4 bases between them. CDR3 length: 10 amino acids.

The chain employs TRBV2 and TRBJ2-5; 8 bases are shared with TRBD2. There are 17 residues in the CDR3. The J segment lost 4 bases and the V segment lost 8 bases, leaving 18 bases of the junction unmatched. Germline loops: CDR1 SNHLY, CDR2 FYNNEI. The CDR3: CASALGGSGARGETQYF. The CDR3 coding sequence is TGTGCCAGCGCCCTGGGGGGTAGCGGGGCCCGAGGAGAGACCCAGTACTTC.

On this clone: The identical CDR3 is also encoded by other nucleotide sequences in the sample. V gene TRBV5-1 combines with J gene TRBJ2-3; no clear D. Trimming took 3 bases from V and 0 from J, leaving 8 bases between them. The CDR3 runs 14 residues. CDR1 SGHRS and CDR2 YFSETQ come from the germline V gene. Written as DNA, the CDR3 is TGCGCCAGCAGCTCTCGTGCTAGCACAGATACGCAGTATTTT. This gives the protein CASSSRASTDTQYF.

The rearrangement links TRBV2 to TRBJ2-2, with D unresolved. Looked up from germline, CDR1 is SNHLY and CDR2 is FYNNEI. Deletions cut 4 bases from V and 0 bases from J, with 15 bases between. This CDR3 is 17 amino acids long. Written as DNA, the CDR3 is TGTGCCAGCAGTGGTTTTGGGAAAATCGCGAACACCGGGGAGCTGTTTTTT. Protein product: CASSGFGKIANTGELFF. The variable domain in full, with the rest retrieved from reference TRBV2 and TRBJ2-2, is EPEVTQTPSHQVTQMGQEVILRCVPISNHLYFYWYRQILGQKVEFLVSFYNNEISEKSEIFDDQFSVERPDGSNFTLKIRSTKLEDSAMYFCASSGFGKIANTGELFFGEGSRLTVL.

The chain recombines TRBV2 with TRBJ2-1; 7 bases are shared with TRBD1. V was pared by 7 bases and J by 8 bases, with 2 bases of the junction left unmatched. Looked up from germline, CDR1 is SNHLY and CDR2 is FYNNEI. CDR3 length equals 11 residues. CDR3 sequence: CASTGGYEQFF. As DNA, the CDR3 is TGTGCCAGCACAGGGGGATATGAGCAGTTCTTC.

The V gene is TRBV27, the J gene TRBJ1-2; D call uncertain. The V and J ends lost 3 bases and 8 bases respectively, with 16 bases between them. Germline V gives CDR1 MNHEY, CDR2 SMNVEV (reference sequence). The CDR3 loop spans 14 amino acids. CDR3: CASSLSPTFGGYTF. In DNA form, the CDR3 reads TGTGCCAGCAGTTTGTCCCCGACTTTCGGAGGCTACACCTTC.

J is TRBJ2-1 and V is TRBV29-1; no clear D. The germline V gene has CDR1 SQVTM and CDR2 ANQGSEA. The germline V and J ends were trimmed by 5 bases and 5 bases, with 7 bases remaining between them. The CDR3 loop spans 11 amino acids. Written as DNA, the CDR3 is TGCAGCGTTTCCGGACACAATGAGCAGTTCTTC. Encoded protein: CSVSGHNEQFF.

This chain joins TRBV6-5 and TRBJ2-5, with 11 bases matching TRBD2. CDR1 and CDR2 from the germline V gene are MNHEY and SVGAGI. Losses at the gene ends were 7 bases for V and 5 bases for J; bases not matched to a gene: 9. This CDR3 comprises 15 residues. CDR3 in DNA: TGTGCCAGCACTCTGACTAGCGGGATTTGGGAGACCCAGTACTTC. Translation: CASTLTSGIWETQYF.

The chain is built from TRBV7-3 and TRBJ2-5, with D hard to call. This CDR3 has 13 residues. From germline, CDR1 is SGHTA and CDR2 FQGTGA. Trimming removed 3 bases from V and 5 bases from J, with 10 bases in between. The CDR3 sequence is CASSFLSGETQYF. CDR3 bases: TGTGCCAGCAGCTTTCTTAGTGGGGAGACCCAGTACTTC.

The chain joins TRBV11-2 to TRBJ2-3, with 7 bases lining up with TRBD2. CDR1 and CDR2 from the germline V gene are SGHAT and FQNNGV. The V gene end was trimmed by 6 bases and the J gene end by 5 bases; junction bases not matched to a gene: 5. This CDR3 spans 13 amino acids. For the CDR3, the DNA is TGTGCCAGCAGATCCCCGGGGGGAGATACGCAGTATTTT. Residues: CASRSPGGDTQYF.

The chain links TRBV5-1 to TRBJ2-3; 15 bases are shared with TRBD2. The CDR3 extends over 15 amino acids. The V and J ends lost 7 bases and 5 bases, in that order; junction bases with no gene match: 5. Germline-derived CDR1 and CDR2 are SGHRS and YFSETQ. CDR3 in DNA: TGCGCCAGCGTAAAGGGACTAGCGGGAGGAGATACGCAGTATTTT. Translating it yields CASVKGLAGGDTQYF.

The chain uses TRBV27 and TRBJ2-7; D unclear. The CDR3 is 13 residues long. With 5 bases removed from V and 5 bases from J, the gap between germline ends came to 13 bases. The germline V gene has CDR1 MNHEY and CDR2 SMNVEV (reference sequence). The CDR3 DNA follows: TGTGCCAGCAGTCCACTCCCCGGCCACGAGCAGTACTTC. Protein sequence: CASSPLPGHEQYF.

This chain connects TRBV19 to TRBJ2-1, with unresolved D. Germline V CDR1 and CDR2: LNHDA, SQIVND (reference sequence). V shed 1 base and J shed 7 bases, with 8 bases lying between them. This CDR3 comprises 13 residues. The CDR3 region has the DNA TGTGCCAGTAGTATAGTGGATGGAAATGAGCAGTTCTTC. Translating it yields CASSIVDGNEQFF.